This TCR beta chain was sequenced during a study of cytomegalovirus exposure and HLA in healthy donors. Overall study findings and caveats: Later work found most CMV-associated TCR beta chains apparently HLA-restricted.

Sampled while nominally healthy, donors likely had unrecorded immune exposures. Primers included in the PCR were 60 Vbeta and 13 Jbeta primers. The protocol was immunoSEQ multiplex PCR, while the TCRdb copy is restricted to in-frame clones and leaves out a portion. Of over 95,000 clones listed, 70% to 80% are singletons. Trimming shortened V by 3 bases and J by 2 bases, and 17 bases separated the two germline ends. Germline V CDR1 and CDR2: GTSNPN, SVGIG (reference sequence). CDR3 length: 15 residues. A single count supports this clone. Its antigen is currently unknown. The sample comprised PBMCs. The TCR sequence derives from a human donor in good health. V usage is TRBV30 and J usage is TRBJ2-7; a weak D match, TRBD2 (5 bases). In nucleotides, the CDR3 is TGTGCCTGGAGCCCCAAGGGCGCAGCGGCCTACGAGCAGTACTTC. Translating it yields CAWSPKGAAAYEQYF.